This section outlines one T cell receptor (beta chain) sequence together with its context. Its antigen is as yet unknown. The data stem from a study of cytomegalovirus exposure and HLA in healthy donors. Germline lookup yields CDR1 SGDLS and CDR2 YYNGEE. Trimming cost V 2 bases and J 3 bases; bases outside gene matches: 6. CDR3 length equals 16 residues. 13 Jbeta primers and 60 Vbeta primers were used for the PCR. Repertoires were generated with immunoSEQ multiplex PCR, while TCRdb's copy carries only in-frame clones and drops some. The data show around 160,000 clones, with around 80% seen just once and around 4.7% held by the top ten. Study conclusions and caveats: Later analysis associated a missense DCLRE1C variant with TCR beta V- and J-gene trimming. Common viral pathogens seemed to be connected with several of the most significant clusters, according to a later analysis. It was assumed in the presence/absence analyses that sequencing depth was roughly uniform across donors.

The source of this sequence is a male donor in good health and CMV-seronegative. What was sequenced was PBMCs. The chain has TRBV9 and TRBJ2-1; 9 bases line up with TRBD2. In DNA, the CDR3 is TGTGCCAGCAGCGTTAGCTTAGCGGGGGTCTACAATGAGCAGTTCTTC. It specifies CASSVSLAGVYNEQFF. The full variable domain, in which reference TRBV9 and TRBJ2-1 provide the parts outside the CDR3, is DSGVTQTPKHLITATGQRVTLRCSPRSGDLSVYWYQQSLDQGLQFLIQYYNGEERAKGNILERFSAQQFPDLHSELNLSSLELGDSALYFCASSVSLAGVYNEQFFGPGTRLTVL.